This T cell receptor (beta chain) was retrieved from a study of blood T cells in healthy people across ages. Primed by a sample-barcoded 5' primer and a J-beta primer mix, a second PCR proceeded for about 6 to 12 cycles. MiXCR, applied by TCRdb to the 5' RACE reads, yields one record per CDR3 protein. The repertoire holds hundreds of thousands of distinct CDR3 sequences, approximately 43% seen once, with less than 25% in the top ten. This clonotype was recorded many times. Germline values: CDR1 SGHRS, CDR2 YFSETQ. This CDR3 comprises 15 residues. The V end was cut by 0 bases, the J end by 0 bases, with 9 bases between.

The gene calls are TRBV5-1 and TRBJ2-5, with a weak D call TRBD1 (6 bases). The clonotype was recovered from a woman aged 55 to 70 in good health. Sequencing was performed on blood. The CDR3 here is CASSLVGTYQETQYF. In DNA, the CDR3 is TGCGCCAGCAGCTTGGTCGGGACATACCAAGAGACCCAGTACTTC.